This T cell receptor beta chain came from a study of metastatic and nonmetastatic thyroid tumors. Study information: The comparison covered peripheral blood and tumor or nodule tissue in malignant and benign thyroid patients.

No treatment of any kind had been given to any patient before thyroid surgery. On this clone itself: Its specificity is not known.

In the original workflow: Clinicopathological groups supplied CDR3 differences that were used to build a distant-metastasis classifier for papillary thyroid cancer. With MiXCR, TCRdb called clones anew from the PCR reads. TCRdb's processing, not the study's, gives the V and J calls here. The table includes approximately 17,000 clones, about 23% detected once. Trimming removed 5 bases at V and 2 bases at J, with 4 bases between. CDR1 is SGHAT and CDR2 is FQNNGV in the germline V gene. This CDR3 is 11 amino acids long. General study points: It was reportedly found that TCR beta diversity was significantly higher in malignant thyroid tumors than in benign nodules, a difference seen in both blood and tumor samples.

The receptor was isolated from a female donor with papillary thyroid cancer or a benign thyroid nodule (not recorded which). Some clones in this sample may be carry-over from other donors' samples. The chain is built from TRBV11-2 and TRBJ2-7; D not resolved. The specimen was adjacent normal tissue. CDR3 bases: TGTGCCAGCAGCACACCCTACGAGCAGTACTTC. It specifies CASSTPYEQYF.